The 21 T cell receptor beta chains below were found in one sample sequenced in a study of T-cell reconstitution after alpha-beta-depleted transplantation in children. Preparation of the TCRbeta library used unique molecular identifiers. One entry per CDR3 protein results from TCRdb running MiXCR on the PCR reads. The sample records 250,000 to 400,000 distinct CDR3 sequences, approximately 23% being singletons. This material consisted of PBMCs, mostly from graft donor cells, taken 180 days after TCRalphabeta/CD19-depleted stem cell transplant. The receptors shown here come from a male patient younger than 18 who had a stem cell transplant for acute lymphoblastic leukemia, so the T cells may come from the graft donor.

The chain combines TRBV20-1 with TRBJ2-5; D remains unclear. V was clipped by 0 bases and J by 9 bases, with 8 bases between them. Germline V gene lookup returns CDR1 DFQATT and CDR2 SNEGSKA (reference sequence). This CDR3 has 11 amino acids. As DNA, the CDR3 is TGCAGTGCTAGAGATAATTTGGCCCAGTACTTC. It specifies CSARDNLAQYF.

The V gene is TRBV27, the J gene TRBJ2-1; 9 positions match TRBD2. The CDR3 has 14 residues. Germline V gene data show CDR1 as MNHEY and CDR2 as SMNVEV (reference sequence). V lost 7 bases, J lost 3 bases, and 4 bases stayed unmatched. This CDR3 reads CASKRLADYNEQFF. The CDR3 nucleotides read TGTGCCAGCAAGCGACTAGCGGACTACAATGAGCAGTTCTTC.

CDR3 in amino acids: CASSTSTYEQYF. In DNA form, the CDR3 reads TGTGCCAGCAGCACCAGCACCTACGAGCAGTACTTC. The rearrangement joins TRBV9 to TRBJ2-7, with no clear D. The CDR3 is 12 amino acids. Trimming stripped 4 bases from V and 2 bases from J, with 7 bases between. Germline lookup yields CDR1 SGDLS and CDR2 YYNGEE.

The table lists this clonotype with a few counts. The chain combines TRBV24-1 with TRBJ1-5, with 7 bases aligning to TRBD1. Germline V gene lookup returns CDR1 KGHDR and CDR2 SFDVKD. The CDR3 loop spans 15 amino acids. Trimming removed 5 bases from V and 6 bases from J; junction bases left unmatched: 9. In nucleotides, the CDR3 is TGTGCCACCAGTGTGCGGACAGGAGGAATTCAGCCCCAGCATTTT. Protein sequence: CATSVRTGGIQPQHF.

V and J are TRBV25-1 and TRBJ1-6, with 9 nucleotides matching TRBD1. Per the germline V gene, CDR1 is MGHDK and CDR2 is SYGVNS. V shed 0 bases and J 9 bases; nucleotides not matched to a gene: 9. The CDR3 has 17 amino acids. The CDR3 bases are TGTGCCAGCAGTGAATACATTGTTGGGACAGGGTTTTCACCCCTCCACTTT. This codes for CASSEYIVGTGFSPLHF.

This clonotype was counted only a few times. J is TRBJ2-3 and V is TRBV4-1; 9 bases fit TRBD2. The length of the CDR3 is 19 residues. Germline CDR1 is MGHRA and CDR2 is YSYEKL. The V segment lost 0 bases and the J segment 4 bases; nucleotides outside the gene matches: 14. The CDR3 loop reads CASSQEVLLAGAPPDTQYF. The CDR3 coding sequence is TGCGCCAGCAGCCAAGAGGTCCTTTTAGCGGGAGCGCCCCCAGATACGCAGTATTTT.

This chain connects TRBV7-9 to TRBJ1-1; TRBD1 matches 11 bases. V shed 2 bases and J 10 bases; nucleotides not matched to a gene: 9. From germline, CDR1 is SEHNR and CDR2 FQNEAQ (reference sequence). CDR3 length: 15 amino acids. The CDR3 DNA reads as TGTGCCAGCAGCTTAAATCCGGACAGGGGGCGGCCAGCTTTCTTT. Protein sequence: CASSLNPDRGRPAFF.

V gene TRBV7-9 combines with J gene TRBJ2-1; 11 bases are shared with TRBD2. The V gene end was trimmed by 1 base and the J gene end by 5 bases; junction bases not matched to a gene: 7. Per germline, CDR1 SEHNR and CDR2 FQNEAQ (reference sequence). This CDR3 has 17 amino acids. CDR3 sequence reads: CASSLGLAGSPNNEQFF. In DNA, the CDR3 is TGTGCCAGCAGCTTAGGACTAGCGGGATCCCCGAACAATGAGCAGTTCTTC.

The V and J genes are TRBV12-3 or TRBV12-4 and TRBJ2-1, with 7 bases lining up with TRBD2. V gave up 5 bases and J gave up 5 bases; unmatched junction bases: 6. The CDR3 extends over 14 amino acids. CDR3 DNA: TGTGCCAGCAGTCTGGGGGGGTGGGACAATGAGCAGTTCTTC. Encoded protein: CASSLGGWDNEQFF.

This chain joins TRBV7-6 and TRBJ1-3, with D perhaps TRBD1 (6 bases). Trimming pared 1 base from V and 0 bases from J, leaving 16 bases between. Germline values: CDR1 SGHVS, CDR2 FNYEAQ. This CDR3 comprises 18 residues. The CDR3 loop reads CASSLVGDTEVSGNTIYF. CDR3 in DNA: TGTGCCAGCAGCTTAGTAGGGGACACTGAAGTCTCTGGAAACACCATATATTTT.

This sequence joins TRBV20-1 and TRBJ2-7, with TRBD2 identical over 14 bases. This CDR3 comprises 15 residues. CDR1 is DFQATT and CDR2 is SNEGSKA in the germline V gene (reference sequence). The junction had 9 bases not matched to a gene; V was cut back by 6 bases and J by 5 bases. This CDR3 is CSADPGLAGEDEQYF. The CDR3 coding sequence is TGCAGTGCCGACCCGGGACTAGCGGGAGAGGACGAGCAGTACTTC.

The chain carries TRBV20-1 and TRBJ2-5, with D unclear. The V gene's germline CDR1 is DFQATT and CDR2 SNEGSKA (reference sequence). Trimming stripped 0 bases from V and 3 bases from J, with 14 bases between. This CDR3 has 15 amino acids. CDR3 coding DNA: TGCAGTGCTAGAGACCCCGCGGCTTTCAAAGAGACCCAGTACTTC. Protein sequence: CSARDPAAFKETQYF.

The V call is TRBV11-2, the J call TRBJ1-3; TRBD1 agrees at 8 bases. The germline V gene encodes CDR1 SGHAT and CDR2 FQNNGV. This CDR3 region has 19 residues. J was trimmed by 0 bases and V by 3 bases; bases with no gene match: 13. The DNA of the CDR3 is TGTGCCAGCAGCTTTCAGCCCCCGACAGGGGCTTTCTCTGGAAACACCATATATTTT. Protein sequence: CASSFQPPTGAFSGNTIYF.

This chain uses TRBV5-1 with TRBJ2-1; D not resolved. Looked up from germline, CDR1 is SGHRS and CDR2 is YFSETQ. V was shortened by 0 bases and J by 8 bases, with 12 bases between the two germline ends. The CDR3 is 14 amino acids. CDR3 sequence: CASSLDVLIDEQFF. Written as DNA, the CDR3 is TGCGCCAGCAGCTTGGACGTCCTGATCGATGAGCAGTTCTTC.

CDR3: CASRYPGLAGEQYF. In nucleotides, the CDR3 is TGTGCCAGCAGGTATCCGGGACTAGCGGGCGAGCAGTACTTC. The genes are TRBV6-5 and TRBJ2-7; 12 positions match TRBD2. CDR1 is MNHEY and CDR2 is SVGAGI in the germline V gene. Losses at the gene ends were 6 bases for V and 6 bases for J; bases not matched to a gene: 6. The CDR3 loop spans 14 amino acids.

This clonotype has only a few counts. The chain couples TRBV5-1 to TRBJ2-5; 10 bases agree with TRBD1. V shed 0 bases and J 3 bases; nucleotides not matched to a gene: 5. Germline values: CDR1 SGHRS, CDR2 YFSETQ. The CDR3 length is 16 residues. CDR3 DNA sequence: TGCGCCAGCAGCTTGGGGGACAGGGGACGGGAAGAGACCCAGTACTTC. Its translation: CASSLGDRGREETQYF.

This clonotype occurred many times. The rearrangement links TRBV12-3 or TRBV12-4 to TRBJ1-2; possibly TRBD1 for D (6 bases). CDR3 length: 13 residues. V lost 6 bases to trimming and J lost 2 bases, with 10 bases between them. CDR3 in amino acids: CASSLGTNYGYTF. The CDR3 nucleotides are TGTGCCAGCAGCTTGGGGACAAACTATGGCTACACCTTC.

The chain recombines TRBV14 with TRBJ1-1, with a possible D match to TRBD1 (5 bases). With 2 bases removed from V and 8 bases from J, the gap between germline ends came to 15 bases. Germline values: CDR1 SGHDN, CDR2 FVKESK. This CDR3 contains 14 residues. In DNA form, the CDR3 reads TGTGCCAGCAGCCAACTCCGGGGCCGGGCCGAAGCTTTCTTT. Its translation: CASSQLRGRAEAFF. Filled out from reference TRBV14 and TRBJ1-1, the complete variable domain reads EAGVTQFPSHSVIEKGQTVTLRCDPISGHDNLYWYRRVMGKEIKFLLHFVKESKQDESGMPNNRFLAERTGGTYSTLKVQPAELEDSGVYFCASSQLRGRAEAFFGQGTRLTVV.

The chain employs TRBV5-1 and TRBJ2-7; D is unclear. Germline V gene data show CDR1 as SGHRS and CDR2 as YFSETQ. Trimming cost V 0 bases and J 0 bases, with 7 bases left between them. The CDR3 runs to 14 residues. CDR3 DNA: TGCGCCAGCAGCTTGGTCCATACCTCCTACGAGCAGTACTTC. Its protein is CASSLVHTSYEQYF.

This clonotype has only a few counts. The V and J genes are TRBV5-5 and TRBJ1-2; 9 positions match TRBD1. Unmatched junction bases numbered 6, after V lost 2 bases and J lost 7 bases. The CDR3 length is 14 residues. The germline CDR1 and CDR2 sequences are SGHKS and YYEKEE (reference sequence). The CDR3 is CASSFRQGGIGYTF. The CDR3 DNA follows: TGTGCCAGCAGCTTCCGACAGGGGGGAATTGGCTACACCTTC.

This clonotype was seen more than once but under ten times. The V gene is TRBV5-1, the J gene TRBJ2-5; D is perhaps TRBD1 (5 bases). The CDR3 is 15 amino acids. Germline loops: CDR1 SGHRS, CDR2 YFSETQ. V shed 0 bases and J shed 1 base, with 10 bases lying between them. The DNA for the CDR3 is TGCGCCAGCAGCTTGGGGACAATACTCCAAGAGACCCAGTACTTC. It codes for CASSLGTILQETQYF.